This T cell receptor (beta chain) was captured by sequencing in a study of regulatory T cells in long-lasting Graves disease. General study results and limits: TCR diversity was lower in persistent Graves' patients than in newly diagnosed ones.

Regarding time point: newly diagnosed GD, antithyroid drugs for less than 3 months. The TCR library was made from RNA extracted from PBMCs. To note about this clonotype: As yet, its antigen is unknown.

The germline V gene has CDR1 ENHRY and CDR2 SYGVKD. V lost 4 bases and J lost 4, with 14 bases in between. The CDR3 loop spans 14 amino acids. Construction of the TCR beta libraries employed iRepertoire HTBI primers in conjunction with Arm-PCR of CDR3 regions. TCRdb called the multiplex PCR reads again in MiXCR, with one record for every CDR3 protein. This table holds a few hundred thousand distinct CDR3 sequences, approximately 15% found once. The sample was also reused in another study, on T cells in Graves' hyperthyroidism and ophthalmopathy.

The sequencing used peripheral blood mononuclear cells (PBMCs), collected at new diagnosis, from a patient treated with antithyroid drugs. The source of this sequence is a man aged 40-49 years with Graves disease. The rearrangement uses TRBV10-3 and TRBJ2-7; D possibly matches TRBD1 or TRBD2 (6 bases each). The CDR3 reads CAISAGRGGYEQYF. The CDR3 region has the DNA TGTGCCATCAGTGCGGGCAGGGGAGGATACGAGCAGTACTTC.